Presented here are 26 T cell receptor beta chains from one specimen sequenced in a study of T cell repertoires in cytomegalovirus infection. MiXCR, run by TCRdb on the reads, gives a single entry per CDR3 protein. The table records around 300,000 distinct CDR3 sequences, 8% to 9.5% of them present only once. Input material: PBMCs. The receptors were sampled from a human donor in good health (CMV status not recorded). Some clones in this sample may be carry-over from other donors' samples.

This clonotype was seen at least ten times. The chain uses TRBV7-2 and TRBJ2-1, with 7 bases aligning to TRBD2. Unmatched junction bases numbered 5, after V lost 3 bases and J lost 6 bases. CDR1 and CDR2 (germline): SGHTA, FQGNSA. The CDR3 totals 14 residues. The CDR3 sequence: CASSLGGEGNEQFF. CDR3 in DNA: TGTGCCAGCAGCTTGGGGGGGGAAGGCAATGAGCAGTTCTTC.

This clonotype was observed at least ten times. DNA of the CDR3: TGTGCCAGCAGCTCAAGGGGTCCGGGACAGGTCTACAATGAGCAGTTCTTC. Protein: CASSSRGPGQVYNEQFF. V is TRBV7-3 and J is TRBJ2-1, with 8 bases aligning to TRBD1. The germline V gene encodes CDR1 SGHTA and CDR2 FQGTGA. This CDR3 region has 17 residues. Trimming at V came to 4 bases and at J to 3 bases, leaving 11 bases not matched to a gene.

This clonotype was seen only a few times. Compared with germline, one end of the junction differs, possibly owing to a read error. The CDR3 DNA reads TGTGCCAGCAGCCAAGAGACCGCGGGAGGGTTGGCCGGGGAGCTGTTTTTT. This encodes CASSQETAGGLAGELFF. The rearrangement links TRBV4-1 to TRBJ2-2, with 9 bases fitting TRBD2. Germline CDR1 is MGHRA and CDR2 is YSYEKL. The CDR3 has 17 amino acids.

This clonotype was recorded many times. J is TRBJ2-5 and V is TRBV7-2; D unclear. Deletions cut 2 bases from V and 5 bases from J, with 9 bases between. The CDR3 runs to 13 residues. Per the germline V gene, CDR1 is SGHTA and CDR2 is FQGNSA. CDR3 in DNA: TGTGCCAGCAGCTTAAGCAGTCGGGAGACCCAGTACTTC. This encodes CASSLSSRETQYF.

The sample holds a few counts of this clonotype. The V and J genes are TRBV2 and TRBJ1-5, with D tentatively TRBD1 (5 bases). CDR3 size: 14 residues. With 3 bases removed from V and 5 bases from J, the gap between germline ends came to 11 bases. Germline CDR1 SNHLY, CDR2 FYNNEI. CDR3: CASSDYRRDQPQHF. The CDR3 region has the DNA TGTGCCAGCAGTGACTACAGGCGGGATCAGCCCCAGCATTTT. Complete variable domain (other parts from reference TRBV2 and TRBJ1-5): EPEVTQTPSHQVTQMGQEVILRCVPISNHLYFYWYRQILGQKVEFLVSFYNNEISEKSEIFDDQFSVERPDGSNFTLKIRSTKLEDSAMYFCASSDYRRDQPQHFGDGTRLSIL.

The rearrangement links TRBV20-1 to TRBJ2-1; D perhaps matches TRBD2 (5 bases). V was cut by 0 bases and J by 7 bases, with 10 bases left in between. This CDR3 comprises 13 residues. CDR1 DFQATT and CDR2 SNEGSKA come from the germline V gene (reference sequence). The CDR3 region has the DNA TGCAGTGCTAGAGATACCGGGGTGAATGAGCAGTTCTTC. Its protein is CSARDTGVNEQFF.

The chain links TRBV7-9 to TRBJ1-4, with 8 bases fitting TRBD1. Trimming removed 5 bases from V and 7 bases from J; junction bases left unmatched: 9. The length of the CDR3 is 15 residues. CDR1 is SEHNR and CDR2 is FQNEAQ in the germline V gene (reference sequence). The DNA for the CDR3 is TGTGCCAGCAGCGCGACAGGGGCAGCGGGTGAAAAACTGTTTTTT. Translation: CASSATGAAGEKLFF.

This chain joins TRBV6-2 or TRBV6-3 and TRBJ2-4, with 11 bases identical to TRBD2. CDR1 MNHEY and CDR2 SVGEGT come from the germline V gene. Germline trimming cut 2 bases from V and 0 bases from J; bases unmatched to any gene: 9. The CDR3 covers 19 residues. The CDR3 DNA follows: TGTGCCAGCAGTTACCCCGGACTAGCGGGCCACCTAGCCAAAAACATTCAGTACTTC. This encodes CASSYPGLAGHLAKNIQYF.

This rearrangement joins TRBV7-3 to TRBJ2-1, with D perhaps TRBD2 (5 bases). Per the germline V gene, CDR1 is SGHTA and CDR2 is FQGTGA. This CDR3 has 13 residues. Between the trimmed V and J ends, which lost 5 bases and 10 bases, there was a span of 15 bases. The CDR3 protein is CASSTADLPEQFF. The CDR3 nucleotides are TGTGCCAGCAGCACGGCGGACTTACCAGAGCAGTTCTTC.

The gene calls are TRBV7-2 and TRBJ1-3; D might be TRBD1 (5 bases). The CDR3 runs 15 residues. The ends were cut back, 1 base at V and 2 bases at J, with 9 bases in the middle. The germline V gene encodes CDR1 SGHTA and CDR2 FQGNSA. CDR3 region: CASSLVGAPGNTIYF. The CDR3 bases are TGTGCCAGCAGCTTAGTAGGGGCGCCTGGAAACACCATATATTTT.

This clonotype was picked up many times. The chain uses TRBV3-1 and TRBJ1-2, with D uncertain. Deletions cut 1 base from V and 0 bases from J, with 3 bases between. The CDR3 has 13 residues. Germline V gives CDR1 LGHDT, CDR2 YNNKEL (reference sequence). The DNA for the CDR3 is TGTGCCAGCAGCCAAGTGTCTAACTATGGCTACACCTTC. Translation gives CASSQVSNYGYTF.

This chain uses TRBV7-8 with TRBJ2-2; 8 positions match TRBD1. Germline-derived CDR1 and CDR2 are SGHVS and FQNEAQ. The CDR3 is 15 residues long. V was pared by 5 bases and J by 3 bases, with 5 bases of the junction left unmatched. The CDR3: CASSRTGQYTGELFF. The CDR3 DNA reads TGTGCCAGCAGCCGGACAGGGCAGTACACCGGGGAGCTGTTTTTT.

In this sample, this clonotype turned up many times. J is TRBJ2-5 and V is TRBV6-2 or TRBV6-3; D uncertain. CDR1 and CDR2 (germline): MNHEY, SVGEGT. The CDR3 runs 14 residues. V was shortened by 0 bases and J by 2 bases, with 7 bases between the two germline ends. The CDR3 sequence: CASSYSWQQETQYF. DNA for the CDR3: TGTGCCAGCAGTTACTCGTGGCAACAAGAGACCCAGTACTTC.

This chain connects TRBV7-9 to TRBJ1-1; D gene unclear. Per germline, CDR1 SEHNR and CDR2 FQNEAQ (reference sequence). V dropped 1 base and J dropped 4 bases, with 10 bases sitting between them. The CDR3 loop spans 14 amino acids. This CDR3 reads CASSLEPGGTEAFF. The DNA for the CDR3 is TGTGCCAGCAGCTTAGAACCCGGAGGCACTGAAGCTTTCTTT. The full variable domain, its missing parts supplied by reference TRBV7-9 and TRBJ1-1, is DTGVSQNPRHKITKRGQNVTFRCDPISEHNRLYWYRQTLGQGPEFLTYFQNEAQLEKSRLLSDRFSAERPKGSFSTLEIQRTEQGDSAMYLCASSLEPGGTEAFFGQGTRLTVV.

There are many counts of this clonotype. The chain carries TRBV12-3 or TRBV12-4 and TRBJ2-7; D might be TRBD1 (6 bases). V was trimmed by 7 bases and J by 5 bases, leaving 18 bases between them. The length of the CDR3 is 14 residues. The CDR3 protein is CASTEKSGVDEQYF. CDR3 DNA sequence: TGTGCCAGCACCGAAAAATCAGGGGTGGACGAGCAGTACTTC.

In its sample, this clonotype was seen a few times. An end of the junction does not agree with germline; a read error may underlie this. The rearrangement links TRBV5-3 to TRBJ1-4, with D possibly being TRBD1 (5 bases). TRBV5-3 is reported as an ORF; its role is uncertain. The CDR3 extends over 15 amino acids. CDR3 sequence (DNA): TGTGCCAGCAGCTTTCTCGGGACGGGAAATGAAAAACTGTTTTTT. Translating it yields CASSFLGTGNEKLFF.

This clonotype was counted at least ten times. The rearrangement uses TRBV7-2 and TRBJ1-6; 7 bases match TRBD1. This CDR3 is built from 16 residues. The J segment lost 5 bases and the V segment lost 6 bases, leaving 10 bases of the junction unmatched. The germline V gene has CDR1 SGHTA and CDR2 FQGNSA. The CDR3 loop is CASSQQGRLDNSPLHF. CDR3 DNA sequence: TGTGCCAGCAGTCAACAGGGGCGCCTAGATAATTCACCCCTCCACTTT.

This clonotype was found many times. The genes are TRBV7-2 and TRBJ1-3; a possible D gene is TRBD1 (6 bases). CDR3 size: 15 residues. Deletions cut 7 bases from V and 4 bases from J, with 17 bases between. In germline, CDR1 is SGHTA, CDR2 FQGNSA. The CDR3 is CASNQVGGGGNTIYF. In DNA form, the CDR3 reads TGTGCCAGCAACCAAGTCGGGGGCGGCGGAAACACCATATATTTT.

With regard to this clonotype: Germline and junction disagree at one end, which may indicate a read error. The genes are TRBV7-9 and TRBJ2-1, with TRBD1 as a possible D gene (5 bases). The CDR3 length is 15 residues. Per germline, CDR1 SEHNR and CDR2 FQNEAQ (reference sequence). The CDR3 sequence is CVSSPSRQNYNEQFF. The CDR3 DNA reads as TGTGTCAGCAGCCCCTCAAGACAGAACTACAATGAGCAGTTCTTC.

This clonotype was observed many times. This chain joins TRBV6-2 or TRBV6-3 and TRBJ2-3, with 8 bases identical to TRBD1. Unmatched junction bases numbered 7, after V lost 2 bases and J lost 9 bases. The germline V gene encodes CDR1 MNHEY and CDR2 SVGEGT. The CDR3 runs to 14 residues. As DNA, the CDR3 is TGTGCCAGCAGTTACCCGGACAGGGACCGAACGCAGTATTTT. This sequence encodes CASSYPDRDRTQYF.

This clonotype has more than one count but fewer than ten. This chain links TRBV19 with TRBJ1-1; D gene uncertain. The germline V gene has CDR1 LNHDA and CDR2 SQIVND (reference sequence). V gave up 3 bases and J gave up 2 bases, with 7 bases separating them. The CDR3 consists of 13 residues. The CDR3, as DNA: TGTGCCAGTAGTATTCCCCCTAACACTGAAGCTTTCTTT. Translation: CASSIPPNTEAFF.

The chain couples TRBV10-3 to TRBJ1-2; 8 bases agree with TRBD1. CDR3 length: 13 amino acids. Trimming took 6 bases from V and 4 from J; bases not matched to a gene: 4. CDR1 is ENHRY, CDR2 SYGVKD, per germline. The CDR3 DNA reads TGTGCCATCAGCGGACAGGGTCCCTATGGCTACACCTTC. This encodes CAISGQGPYGYTF.

This clonotype has just a few counts. V gene TRBV7-2 combines with J gene TRBJ1-1, with no clear D. Germline-derived CDR1 and CDR2 are SGHTA and FQGNSA. V lost 5 bases to trimming and J lost 1 base, with 11 bases between them. The CDR3 totals 14 residues. CDR3 DNA sequence: TGTGCCAGCAGCCCCCCAAAAAGGAACACTGAAGCTTTCTTT. Protein: CASSPPKRNTEAFF.

This chain links TRBV4-3 with TRBJ2-3; D possibly corresponds to TRBD2 (5 bases). Germline-derived CDR1 and CDR2 are LGHNA and YSLEER. The V and J ends lost 0 bases and 3 bases respectively, with 16 bases between them. The CDR3 has 17 residues. Here the CDR3 reads CASSQDPTRMRTDTQYF. For the CDR3, the DNA is TGCGCCAGCAGCCAAGACCCCACTAGGATGAGGACAGATACGCAGTATTTT.

This clonotype was detected once. The V and J genes are TRBV9 and TRBJ1-4, with TRBD1 as a possible D gene (6 bases). The CDR3 consists of 17 residues. Trimming shortened V by 4 bases and J by 2 bases, and 18 bases separated the two germline ends. Looked up from germline, CDR1 is SGDLS and CDR2 is YYNGEE. The CDR3, as DNA: TGTGCCAGCAGCCCCCGGGGACACACTTCTACTAATGAAAAACTGTTTTTT. Translating it yields CASSPRGHTSTNEKLFF.

This clonotype was detected ten times or more. The chain links TRBV7-2 to TRBJ2-7; 8 bases are a match to TRBD1. Germline V gives CDR1 SGHTA, CDR2 FQGNSA. The length of the CDR3 is 15 residues. After removal of 5 bases from V and 7 bases from J, the junction contained 13 bases not matched to a gene. The DNA for the CDR3 is TGTGCCAGCAGCCCCCGGAGACAGGGGCAGGGGGAGCAGTACTTC. Protein sequence: CASSPRRQGQGEQYF.